This TCR beta chain came from a study of metastatic and nonmetastatic thyroid tumors. Overall study: Malignant and benign thyroid patients had repertoires compared in peripheral blood and tumor or nodule tissue. Findings of the study overall: Malignant thyroid tumors reportedly exceeded benign nodules significantly in TCR beta diversity, with the difference appearing in blood and tumor.

This CDR3 spans 18 amino acids. Germline CDR1 SGHVS, CDR2 FQNEAQ. Trimming cost V 5 bases and J 3 bases, with 22 bases left between them. This clone was seen ten or more times. Antigen unknown. This may come from a read error, since a much larger clone is one base off. Each patient came to thyroid surgery without any prior treatment (of any kind). Authors' methods: A classifier of distant metastasis in papillary thyroid cancer was built from CDR3 differences (across clinicopathological groups). TCRdb re-clonotyped the PCR reads through MiXCR. These V and J calls derive from TCRdb rather than the authors' analysis. The sample yields 15,000 or so clones, over 20% seen once.

The chain links TRBV7-8 to TRBJ2-2; D perhaps matches TRBD2 (6 bases). This receptor was taken from a female donor with papillary thyroid cancer or a benign thyroid nodule (not recorded which). Some clones in this sample may be carry-over from other donors' samples. Source material: tumor tissue. CDR3 sequence reads: CASSRGVARERDTGELFF. The CDR3 DNA is TGTGCCAGCAGCCGCGGGGTAGCGCGAGAGCGGGACACCGGGGAGCTGTTTTTT.